Presented here are 21 T cell receptor beta chains from one specimen sequenced in a study of T cell responses to AZD1222 COVID-19 vaccine (dated by TCRdb to the early 2020s). Library generation was performed with the immunoSEQ multiplex PCR assay. Held by TCRdb, this immuneACCESS table contains in-frame sequences only and omits some clones. Under half of the omission traces to an unresolved V gene where checked; the cause of the rest is unknown. This sample has 95,000 to 150,000 clones in its table, and roughly 87% of those were observed once. Together, the top ten hold roughly 9.8% of the sample. The intended sense of this specimen's time point label: baseline before first vaccination. This specimen consisted of peripheral blood, obtained on day 0 of AZD1222 vaccination. All receptors derive from an adult in good health.

This chain joins TRBV30 and TRBJ1-5, with a possible D match to TRBD1 (5 bases). The CDR3 sequence is 16 residues long. From germline, CDR1 is GTSNPN and CDR2 SVGIG (reference sequence). V was shortened by 3 bases and J by 7 bases, with 22 bases between the two germline ends. The CDR3, as DNA: TGTGCCTGGAGCCCATGGACATCCAGAGCCAGGCAGCCCCAGCATTTT. Translation: CAWSPWTSRARQPQHF.

This rearrangement joins TRBV18 to TRBJ2-7; TRBD2 matches at 11 bases. This CDR3 is built from 15 residues. Germline V gene sequence: CDR1 KGHSH, CDR2 LQKENI. Losses at the gene ends were 2 bases for V and 2 bases for J; bases not matched to a gene: 2. The CDR3 DNA sequence: TGTGCCAGCTCACCAACTAGCGGGGGCCCCTACGAGCAGTACTTC. Amino acids: CASSPTSGGPYEQYF.

The chain couples TRBV6-5 to TRBJ2-7; 7 bases map to TRBD2. Trimming at V came to 2 bases and at J to 3 bases, leaving 10 bases not matched to a gene. The CDR3 is 16 residues long. Germline CDR1 MNHEY, CDR2 SVGAGI. CDR3 region: CASSYRSGAGYYEQYF. The CDR3 region has the DNA TGTGCCAGCAGTTACCGAAGCGGGGCCGGTTACTACGAGCAGTACTTC.

This clone was seen once. The chain combines TRBV11-3 with TRBJ2-1, with D hard to call. The CDR3 consists of 14 residues. Per the germline V gene, CDR1 is SGHNT and CDR2 is YENEEA. V gave up 0 bases and J gave up 4 bases, with 7 bases separating them. CDR3 nucleotides: TGTGCCAGCAGCTTAGATAGACATTACAATGAGCAGTTCTTC. Translated, it gives CASSLDRHYNEQFF.

The chain carries TRBV5-1 and TRBJ1-1; no reliable D call. Trimming left V 0 bases short and J 2 bases short, with 8 bases between. The germline CDR1 and CDR2 sequences are SGHRS and YFSETQ. CDR3 length equals 14 residues. The CDR3 sequence: CASSLAHVNTEAFF. CDR3 in DNA: TGCGCCAGCAGCTTGGCCCATGTAAACACTGAAGCTTTCTTT.

The J gene is TRBJ1-5, the V gene TRBV5-8; maybe TRBD1 (5 bases). The germline V gene encodes CDR1 SGHTS and CDR2 YDEGEE. The CDR3 totals 15 residues. V was cut by 2 bases and J by 2 bases, with 11 bases left in between. The CDR3: CASSLKGRRNQPQHF. CDR3 DNA: TGTGCCAGCAGCTTAAAGGGGAGACGCAATCAGCCCCAGCATTTT.

This rearrangement joins TRBV7-9 to TRBJ2-5; 11 bases fit TRBD2. From germline, CDR1 is SEHNR and CDR2 FQNEAQ (reference sequence). Germline trimming cut 0 bases from V and 4 bases from J; bases unmatched to any gene: 7. The CDR3 is 17 residues long. The CDR3 DNA is TGTGCCAGCAGCTTAGCGGTAGCGGGGGGGCTGGTAGAGACCCAGTACTTC. It yields the protein CASSLAVAGGLVETQYF.

This chain connects TRBV7-8 to TRBJ2-7; perhaps TRBD2 as D (6 bases). Germline V gene sequence: CDR1 SGHVS, CDR2 FQNEAQ. Trimming pared 1 base from V and 3 bases from J, leaving 16 bases between. This CDR3 is built from 16 residues. This chain's CDR3 is CASSLGGILGLYEQYF. The CDR3 DNA sequence: TGTGCCAGCAGCTTAGGCGGGATCTTGGGACTCTACGAGCAGTACTTC.

The rearrangement uses TRBV11-2 and TRBJ2-1; the match to TRBD2 covers 8 bases. The CDR3 has 15 residues. Germline V gene lookup returns CDR1 SGHAT and CDR2 FQNNGV. The ends lost 1 base at V and 2 bases at J; junction bases unmatched: 1. CDR3 protein: CASSLVAGTYNEQFF. The DNA for the CDR3 is TGTGCCAGCAGCTTAGTAGCGGGAACCTACAATGAGCAGTTCTTC.

This clone was detected a few times. The chain links TRBV7-9 to TRBJ1-2; D is ambiguous. Trimming shortened V by 3 bases and J by 1 base, and 9 bases separated the two germline ends. The CDR3 is 14 residues long. Germline CDR1 and CDR2: SEHNR and FQNEAQ (reference sequence). The CDR3 DNA sequence: TGTGCCAGCAGCTTCTCCGCCCTTAACTATGGCTACACCTTC. Encoded protein: CASSFSALNYGYTF.

The chain recombines TRBV29-1 with TRBJ1-2; no definite D call. The germline V gene has CDR1 SQVTM and CDR2 ANQGSEA. V was pared by 3 bases and J by 8 bases, with 10 bases between. This CDR3 has 11 residues. The CDR3 nucleotides read TGCAGCGTTGATCTACCGTCAGGCTACACCTTC. It translates to CSVDLPSGYTF.

The rearrangement links TRBV5-1 to TRBJ1-2; no clear D. Trimming shortened V by 0 bases and J by 4 bases, and 10 bases separated the two germline ends. CDR3 length equals 14 residues. In germline, CDR1 is SGHRS, CDR2 YFSETQ. The DNA for the CDR3 is TGCGCCAGCAGCTTGGGGTCAGAAAGCTATGGCTACACCTTC. Protein sequence: CASSLGSESYGYTF.

The chain combines TRBV28 with TRBJ2-3; D may be TRBD2 (6 bases). The CDR3 spans 14 residues. V was shortened by 8 bases and J by 0 bases, with 12 bases between the two germline ends. Germline lookup yields CDR1 MDHEN and CDR2 SYDVKM. The CDR3 sequence: CASGLGGSTDTQYF. The CDR3 DNA sequence: TGTGCCAGCGGCCTCGGAGGGAGCACAGATACGCAGTATTTT.

The chain joins TRBV5-6 to TRBJ2-3; D could derive from TRBD1 or TRBD2 (5 bases each). Germline lookup yields CDR1 SGHDT and CDR2 YYEEEE. The CDR3 spans 15 residues. The V end lost 0 bases, the J end lost 1 base, and 9 bases lay between the germline ends. CDR3: CASSLGGYGTDTQYF. In DNA, the CDR3 is TGTGCCAGCAGCTTGGGGGGGTACGGCACAGATACGCAGTATTTT.

The V call is TRBV19, the J call TRBJ2-5; D call uncertain. CDR1 is LNHDA and CDR2 is SQIVND in the germline V gene (reference sequence). The CDR3 has 13 amino acids. Trimming stripped 3 bases from V and 5 bases from J, with 10 bases between. The CDR3 DNA follows: TGTGCCAGTAGTATTGGCCTGTGGGAGACCCAGTACTTC. As protein: CASSIGLWETQYF.

V is TRBV27 and J is TRBJ2-2, with D maybe TRBD1 (5 bases). Germline assignment: CDR1 MNHEY and CDR2 SMNVEV (reference sequence). The CDR3 sequence is 13 residues long. V was cut by 6 bases and J by 5 bases, with 10 bases left in between. The CDR3 nucleotides read TGTGCCAGCAGGCCCCAGGGTACCGGGGAGCTGTTTTTT. Its translation: CASRPQGTGELFF.

This clone was counted between two and nine times. The rearrangement uses TRBV2 and TRBJ2-5; D uncertain. Germline V CDR1 and CDR2: SNHLY, FYNNEI. Trimming removed 8 bases at V and 0 bases at J, with 4 bases between. The CDR3 covers 11 residues. The CDR3 coding sequence is TGTGCCAGCGAGTACCAAGAGACCCAGTACTTC. Encoded protein: CASEYQETQYF. The full variable domain, completed using reference TRBV2 and TRBJ2-5, is EPEVTQTPSHQVTQMGQEVILRCVPISNHLYFYWYRQILGQKVEFLVSFYNNEISEKSEIFDDQFSVERPDGSNFTLKIRSTKLEDSAMYFCASEYQETQYFGPGTRLLVL.

As DNA, the CDR3 is TGTGCCAGTGCGGGACAGGTATCCTACGAGCAGTACTTC. This encodes CASAGQVSYEQYF. The V and J genes are TRBV6-5 and TRBJ2-7, with 8 bases that match TRBD1. The CDR3 loop spans 13 amino acids. V lost 9 bases, J lost 1 base, and 5 bases stayed unmatched. Per the germline V gene, CDR1 is MNHEY and CDR2 is SVGAGI.

The chain couples TRBV7-9 to TRBJ2-3, with TRBD1 matching 8 bases. The CDR3 extends over 16 amino acids. CDR1 SEHNR and CDR2 FQNEAQ come from the germline V gene (reference sequence). J was trimmed by 2 bases and V by 5 bases; bases with no gene match: 9. CDR3 bases: TGTGCCAGCAGCGCTTCATGGACAGGGCCCACAGATACGCAGTATTTT. Translated: CASSASWTGPTDTQYF.

The V call is TRBV15, the J call TRBJ2-2; 9 bases align to TRBD2. Germline trimming cut 2 bases from V and 5 bases from J; bases unmatched to any gene: 6. This CDR3 has 16 amino acids. CDR1 LNHNV and CDR2 YYDKDF come from the germline V gene (reference sequence). The chain's CDR3 is CATSRSKSGGTGELFF. CDR3 sequence (DNA): TGTGCCACCAGCAGAAGCAAGAGCGGGGGGACCGGGGAGCTGTTTTTT.

This clone was observed a few times. The rearrangement joins TRBV7-8 to TRBJ1-2, with 8 nucleotides matching TRBD1. From germline, CDR1 is SGHVS and CDR2 FQNEAQ. CDR3 length: 15 residues. V shed 0 bases, J shed 7 bases, and the junction held 7 bases outside the gene matches. CDR3 sequence (DNA): TGTGCCAGCAGCTTAGCCAGGACAGGGTTTGTTGGCTACACCTTC. Protein: CASSLARTGFVGYTF.